A selection of T cell receptor beta chains follows, all from one sample in a study of blood T cell repertoires in COVID-19. Assay: immunoSEQ multiplex PCR; the TCRdb copy retains only in-frame clones and omits some. The sample carries roughly 150,000 clones, around nine tenths recorded once. Sequenced sample: peripheral blood. All receptors derive from a woman aged 70-85 years with COVID-19, enrolled during active disease. The CDR3 runs from the conserved cysteine through the conserved F or W. The order of the fields is D gene, clone size, CDR3 length, J gene, V gene, CDR3 DNA, CDR3 protein. The D gene is left open where the match is weak. Some rows have no size entry. The others give once, few or many, or a class for an expanded clone.

>TRBD1|once|15|TRBJ1-1|TRBV7-2
TGTGCCAGCAGCTATAACAGGGGGCGAGGGGCTGAAGCTTTCTTT
CASSYNRGRGAEAFF
>TRBD1|-|15|TRBJ1-4|TRBV19
TGTGCCAGTAGTACCACGACAGGGGGGAGTGAAAAACTGTTTTTT
CASSTTTGGSEKLFF
>TRBD2|-|18|TRBJ2-1|TRBV3-1/TRBV3-2
TGTGCCAGCAGCCAAGAGGTCCTGCGGGGGAACTCCTACAATGAGCAGTTCTTC
CASSQEVLRGNSYNEQFF
>TRBD1|-|14|TRBJ1-1|TRBV5-4
TGTGCCAGCAGCCGGAACAGGGGGAACACTGAAGCTTTCTTT
CASSRNRGNTEAFF
>-|-|13|TRBJ1-1|TRBV5-1
TGCGCCAGCAGCCAGGGAAGTCGTACTGAAGCTTTCTTT
CASSQGSRTEAFF
>-|-|14|TRBJ1-4|TRBV5-4
TGTGCCAGCAGCTACGAGGTCGGATCTGAAAAACTGTTTTTT
CASSYEVGSEKLFF
>TRBD2|-|15|TRBJ2-7|TRBV28
TGTGCCAGCAGTTTGGAAACTAGCGGGAACTACGAGCAGTACTTC
CASSLETSGNYEQYF
>-|-|13|TRBJ2-7|TRBV5-1
TGCGCCAGCAGCTTGGGACAGTACAACGAGCAGTACTTC
CASSLGQYNEQYF
>-|-|11|TRBJ1-1|TRBV18
TGTGCCAGCCGGTTGAACACTGAAGCTTTCTTT
CASRLNTEAFF
>TRBD1|-|14|TRBJ2-5|TRBV5-1
TGCGCCAGCAGCTCCGGGACAGGGACGGAGACCCAGTACTTC
CASSSGTGTETQYF
>-|-|13|TRBJ1-5|TRBV28
TGTGCCAGCAGTTCCCCAGGCAATCAGCCCCAGCATTTT
CASSSPGNQPQHF
>-|-|14|TRBJ1-2|TRBV18
TGTGCCAGCTCACCTACAGGGCCCACCTATGGCTACACCTTC
CASSPTGPTYGYTF
>-|-|15|TRBJ2-2|TRBV7-9
TGTGCCAGCAGCCGGGGACATTCGAACACCGGGGAGCTGTTTTTT
CASSRGHSNTGELFF
>TRBD1|-|15|TRBJ2-4|TRBV6-5
TGTGCCGGGGGACAGGGAACTCTAGCCAAAAACATTCAGTACTTC
CAGGQGTLAKNIQYF
>TRBD1|-|15|TRBJ2-2|TRBV28
TGTGCCAGCACCCTGGGACAGGGATACACCGGGGAGCTGTTTTTT
CASTLGQGYTGELFF
>TRBD2|-|14|TRBJ2-2|TRBV2
TGTGCCACCTCGTGGAAGCGGGGCACCGGGGAGCTGTTTTTT
CATSWKRGTGELFF
>TRBD1|-|13|TRBJ1-2|TRBV6-5
TGTGCCAGCAGACAAGGGGGCGACTATGGCTACACCTTC
CASRQGGDYGYTF
>-|once|15|TRBJ1-1|TRBV5-4
TGTGCCAGCAGCTTGGCCTCAGGGATGAACACTGAAGCTTTCTTT
CASSLASGMNTEAFF
>TRBD2|-|18|TRBJ2-1|TRBV15
TGTGCCACCAGCAGAGAGGGTTTTAGCGGGGAAGGCTACAATGAGCAGTTCTTC
CATSREGFSGEGYNEQFF
>-|-|14|TRBJ1-1|TRBV6-1
TGTGCCAGCAGTGAACCAGGGATGAACACTGAAGCTTTCTTT
CASSEPGMNTEAFF
>TRBD2|-|17|TRBJ2-5|TRBV5-1
TGCGCCAGCAGCTTGGTTTCTAGGGACTACCCCCCTGAGACCCAGTACTTC
CASSLVSRDYPPETQYF
>TRBD1|-|14|TRBJ1-2|TRBV3-1/TRBV3-2
TGTGCCAGCAGCCAAGGGGACAGGGTACAGGGCTACACCTTC
CASSQGDRVQGYTF
>TRBD1|-|16|TRBJ1-2|TRBV7-9
TGTGCCAGCAGCCTACACCTCACAGGGGGCGTCTATGGCTACACCTTC
CASSLHLTGGVYGYTF
>-|-|13|TRBJ1-6|TRBV11-2
TGTGCCAGCAGCTTAGAACGGAGTTCACCCCTCCACTTT
CASSLERSSPLHF
>-|few|13|TRBJ1-5|TRBV27
TGTGCCAGCAGTTTATGGGGAGGACAGCCCCAGCATTTT
CASSLWGGQPQHF
>TRBD2|-|18|TRBJ2-2|TRBV7-7
TGTGCTAGCAGCCAGACCGGGACTAGCGGGGGGGCCGCCGGGGAGCTGTTTTTT
CASSQTGTSGGAAGELFF
>-|once|13|TRBJ2-5|TRBV9
TGTGCCAGCAGCGTAGCTACCAGGGAGACCCAGTACTTC
CASSVATRETQYF
>TRBD2|once|17|TRBJ2-1|TRBV11-2
TGTGCCAGCAGCTTCCTGGGACTAGCGGGGGGTAGTGATGAGCAGTTCTTC
CASSFLGLAGGSDEQFF
>TRBD2|-|17|TRBJ2-3|TRBV5-5
TGTGCCAGCAGCTTGCCACGGGGTAGCGGGGCCGGAGATACGCAGTATTTT
CASSLPRGSGAGDTQYF
>TRBD2|-|14|TRBJ2-1|TRBV7-2
TGTGCCAGCGGGCCGTCGGGACTAAGGGATGAGCAGTTCTTC
CASGPSGLRDEQFF
>-|-|13|TRBJ1-6|TRBV14
TGTGCCAGCAGCCAATTCCGGGGTAGACCCCTCCACTTT
CASSQFRGRPLHF
>-|-|13|TRBJ2-5|TRBV29-1
TGCAGCGTGGCCGGGACGGGGGAGGTGACCCAGTACTTC
CSVAGTGEVTQYF
>-|-|14|TRBJ2-3|TRBV9
TGTGCCAGCAGCGCCGGACTTCAAGTAGATACGCAGTATTTT
CASSAGLQVDTQYF
>-|-|16|TRBJ1-5|TRBV4-1
TGCGCCAGCAGCCAGGGGTTGGACCGGCGAGGGCAGCCCCAGCATTTT
CASSQGLDRRGQPQHF
>-|-|16|TRBJ2-3|TRBV28
TGTGCCAGCAGTTTGGATAGCCTAGATAGCACAGATACGCAGTATTTT
CASSLDSLDSTDTQYF
>-|once|15|TRBJ1-3|TRBV5-1
TGCGCCAGCAGCGAGGCAGTAGGCTCTGGAAACACCATATATTTT
CASSEAVGSGNTIYF
>-|-|13|TRBJ2-1|TRBV6-5
TGTGCCAGCACCAAGGGGGGGGTCAATGAGCAGTTCTTC
CASTKGGVNEQFF
>TRBD1|few|16|TRBJ1-2|TRBV15
TGTGCCACCAGCAGAGACGGACAGGGTTATAACTATGGCTACACCTTC
CATSRDGQGYNYGYTF
>-|-|17|TRBJ1-2|TRBV10-3
TGTGCCAGTGCCGTCCAGGACAGCCACGAAGCAACCTATGGCTACACCTTC
CASAVQDSHEATYGYTF
>-|-|16|TRBJ2-1|TRBV6-4
TGTGCCAGCAGTGACTCTAGGGAGTCGGGTAACAATGAGCAGTTCTTC
CASSDSRESGNNEQFF